The clone carrying this T cell receptor (beta chain) was counted only a few times. TCRdb called the PCR reads again in MiXCR, with one record for every CDR3 protein. The profile shows roughly 10,000 distinct CDR3 sequences, 60% to 70% of them singletons. The data belong to a study of tumor-infiltrating lymphocytes in oesophageal squamous cell carcinoma. The receptor was isolated from a female donor with esophageal squamous cell carcinoma. The sequencing sample was made of esophageal tumor tissue.

CDR3 in DNA: TGTGCCAGCAGCTTAGAGGGAGGGGTCTACAATGAGCAGTTCTTC. This encodes CASSLEGGVYNEQFF. V is TRBV7-2 and J is TRBJ2-5, with TRBD2 identical over 7 bases. TRBJ2-1 matches the DNA end more closely, so the J call is doubtful. The CDR3 has 15 amino acids. Germline CDR1 is SGHTA and CDR2 is FQGNSA.